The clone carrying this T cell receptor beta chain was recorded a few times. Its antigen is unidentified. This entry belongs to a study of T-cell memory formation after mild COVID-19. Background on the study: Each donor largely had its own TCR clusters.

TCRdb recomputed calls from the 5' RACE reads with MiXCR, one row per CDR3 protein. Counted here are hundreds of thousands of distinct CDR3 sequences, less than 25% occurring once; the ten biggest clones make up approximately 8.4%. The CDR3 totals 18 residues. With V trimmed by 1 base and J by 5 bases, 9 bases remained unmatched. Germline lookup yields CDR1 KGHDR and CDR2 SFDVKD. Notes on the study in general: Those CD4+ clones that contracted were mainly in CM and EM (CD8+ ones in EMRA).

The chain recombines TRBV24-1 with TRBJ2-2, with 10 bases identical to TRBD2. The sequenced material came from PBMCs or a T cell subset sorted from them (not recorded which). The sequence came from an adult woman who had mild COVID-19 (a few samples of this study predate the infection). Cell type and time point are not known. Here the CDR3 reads CATSDFTGTSVTTGELFF. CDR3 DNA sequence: TGTGCCACCAGTGATTTTACCGGGACTAGCGTGACGACCGGGGAGCTGTTTTTT.